This TCR beta chain was documented in a study of tumor-infiltrating lymphocytes in primary liver carcinoma. Study in general: Aged between 30 and 69 years, the patients were men and women. Study results and caveats: Compared with tumor region pairs, tumor-adjacent and tumor-blood pairs overlapped less.

Total RNA (roughly 0.45 ug) served as template for TCR beta cDNA synthesis primed by a constant-region primer. What produced the TCR beta libraries was three nested multiplex PCR rounds using slightly modified ARM-PCR. The first two PCR rounds, approximately 11 cycles each, used TRBV1-TRBV30 forward primers and a C-beta reverse primer. TCRdb re-derived calls from the multiplex PCR reads in MiXCR, one entry per CDR3 protein. Counted here are around 210,000 distinct CDR3 sequences, 65% occurring once; the ten biggest clones make up about 7.1%. For this clonotype: Its specificity is not known.

Germline V gene data show CDR1 as LGHNT and CDR2 as FRNRAP. V shed 6 bases and J shed 1 base, with 11 bases lying between them. This CDR3 contains 14 residues. The study extracted blood RNA from unsorted whole blood and also extracted germline DNA. In advance of surgery, 4 to 4.5 milliliters of peripheral blood were collected. Material: peripheral blood. The source of this sequence is a woman aged 55 to 70 with primary liver carcinoma and hepatitis B virus infection. J is TRBJ2-3 and V is TRBV12-5; D remains unclear. The CDR3 DNA follows: TGTGCTAGTGGACGCGCAGAGGGCACAGATACGCAGTATTTT. Protein: CASGRAEGTDTQYF.